Shown below are 11 T cell receptor beta chains from a single sample sequenced in a study of blood T cell repertoires in COVID-19 (dated by TCRdb to 2020 to 2022). The library came from the immunoSEQ multiplex PCR assay. TCRdb retrieved this table from immuneACCESS and kept in-frame rearrangements only. Not all clones are present; in checked studies, unresolved V genes account for under half, and no reason is known for the remainder. The sample includes about 87,000 clones, with around 81% observed a single time. Of the sample, roughly 2.2% is held by the ten largest clones. The sample taken for sequencing was peripheral blood. The origin of the receptors is a woman aged 70-85 years with acute or convalescent COVID-19.

V and J are TRBV6-1 and TRBJ2-7; a weak D match, TRBD1 (6 bases). V was clipped by 1 base and J by 2 bases, with 9 bases between them. The CDR3 consists of 14 residues. Germline V gene lookup returns CDR1 MNHNS and CDR2 SASEGT. CDR3 residues: CASSEGGGPYEQYF. As DNA, the CDR3 is TGTGCCAGCAGTGAAGGAGGGGGTCCCTACGAGCAGTACTTC.

A note on this clone: An end of the junction does not agree with germline; a read error may underlie this. J is TRBJ1-2 and V is TRBV7-9; 8 bases fit TRBD1. Germline lookup yields CDR1 SEHNR and CDR2 FQNEAQ (reference sequence). The CDR3 runs 13 residues. CDR3 amino acids: CASSLGTGQTPLF. CDR3 sequence (DNA): TGTGCCAGCAGCCTTGGGACAGGCCAAACTCCACTTTTC. Full variable domain (missing parts from reference TRBV7-9 and TRBJ1-2): DTGVSQNPRHKITKRGQNVTFRCDPISEHNRLYWYRQTLGQGPEFLTYFQNEAQLEKSRLLSDRFSAERPKGSFSTLEIQRTEQGDSAMYLCASSLGTGQTPLFGSGTRLTVV.

V gene TRBV5-1 combines with J gene TRBJ1-6; possibly TRBD1 for D (6 bases). CDR1 is SGHRS and CDR2 is YFSETQ in the germline V gene. With 5 bases removed from V and 5 bases from J, the gap between germline ends came to 14 bases. The CDR3 runs 15 residues. CDR3 nucleotide sequence: TGCGCCAGCAGGGGGGCCGTCGGGGATAATTCACCCCTCCACTTT. This sequence encodes CASRGAVGDNSPLHF. The full variable domain, rest sourced from reference TRBV5-1 and TRBJ1-6, is KAGVTQTPRYLIKTRGQQVTLSCSPISGHRSVSWYQQTPGQGLQFLFEYFSETQRNKGNFPGRFSGRQFSNSRSEMNVSTLELGDSALYLCASRGAVGDNSPLHFGNGTRLTVT.

The CDR3 DNA reads as TGTGCCAGCAGCGTACAGACAGCTGGGGCCAACGTCCTGACTTTC. Translation: CASSVQTAGANVLTF. This chain uses TRBV9 with TRBJ2-6, with D maybe TRBD1 (5 bases). The germline CDR1 and CDR2 sequences are SGDLS and YYNGEE. Trimming took off 1 base at V and 2 bases at J, with 7 bases between the two ends. The CDR3 contains 15 residues.

The rearrangement joins TRBV15 to TRBJ2-2, with D possibly matching TRBD1 (7 bases). The CDR3 is 18 amino acids. The V and J ends lost 0 bases and 4 bases respectively, with 18 bases between them. Per germline, CDR1 LNHNV and CDR2 YYDKDF (reference sequence). CDR3 coding DNA: TGTGCCACCAGCAGAGACCCGACTAGGGGGCTCGTCACCGGGGAGCTGTTTTTT. This sequence encodes CATSRDPTRGLVTGELFF.

Only one count was recorded for this clone. The rearrangement joins TRBV9 to TRBJ2-3; 7 bases agree with TRBD2. The CDR3 runs 15 residues. Per germline, CDR1 SGDLS and CDR2 YYNGEE. V shed 3 bases, J shed 2 bases, and the junction held 6 bases outside the gene matches. CDR3 residues: CASSAGGPLTDTQYF. The CDR3 DNA reads as TGTGCCAGCAGCGCGGGGGGACCGCTCACAGATACGCAGTATTTT.

This clone appeared once. The chain joins TRBV6-5 to TRBJ1-4, with no clear D. V was cut by 10 bases and J by 4 bases, with 19 bases left in between. The CDR3 has 15 residues. Per germline, CDR1 MNHEY and CDR2 SVGAGI. CDR3 region: CATASAGSVNEKLFF. CDR3 in DNA: TGTGCCACGGCCTCGGCGGGGTCAGTTAATGAAAAACTGTTTTTT.

The chain employs TRBV19 and TRBJ1-3; 8 nucleotides agree with TRBD1. Losses at the gene ends were 10 bases for V and 2 bases for J; bases not matched to a gene: 7. The CDR3 has 14 residues. Germline CDR1 reads LNHDA; CDR2 reads SQIVND (reference sequence). CDR3 amino acids: CATAKQGAGNTIYF. The CDR3 region has the DNA TGTGCCACCGCAAAACAGGGGGCTGGAAACACCATATATTTT.

The chain carries TRBV7-3 and TRBJ2-2; the D is unclear. From germline, CDR1 is SGHTA and CDR2 FQGTGA. CDR3 length: 15 amino acids. The V end lost 2 bases, the J end lost 0 bases, and 7 bases lay between the germline ends. CDR3 residues: CASSLYSANTGELFF. DNA of the CDR3: TGTGCCAGCAGCTTATACTCCGCGAACACCGGGGAGCTGTTTTTT.

V and J are TRBV30 and TRBJ2-5, with 11 bases identical to TRBD1. Per the germline V gene, CDR1 is GTSNPN and CDR2 is SVGIG (reference sequence). Unmatched junction bases numbered 7, after V lost 2 bases and J lost 5 bases. The CDR3 consists of 15 residues. The CDR3 spells CAWSMGTGGWETQYF. The CDR3 DNA sequence: TGTGCCTGGAGTATGGGGACAGGGGGGTGGGAGACCCAGTACTTC.

This clone was detected once. This chain joins TRBV7-2 and TRBJ1-2, with D possibly TRBD1 on 5 matching bases. V was clipped by 4 bases and J by 0 bases, with 12 bases between them. Germline V lookup: CDR1 SGHTA, CDR2 FQGNSA. The CDR3 sequence is 15 residues long. The CDR3 here is CASSSNRISNYGYTF. CDR3 sequence (DNA): TGTGCCAGCAGCTCCAACAGGATTTCTAACTATGGCTACACCTTC.